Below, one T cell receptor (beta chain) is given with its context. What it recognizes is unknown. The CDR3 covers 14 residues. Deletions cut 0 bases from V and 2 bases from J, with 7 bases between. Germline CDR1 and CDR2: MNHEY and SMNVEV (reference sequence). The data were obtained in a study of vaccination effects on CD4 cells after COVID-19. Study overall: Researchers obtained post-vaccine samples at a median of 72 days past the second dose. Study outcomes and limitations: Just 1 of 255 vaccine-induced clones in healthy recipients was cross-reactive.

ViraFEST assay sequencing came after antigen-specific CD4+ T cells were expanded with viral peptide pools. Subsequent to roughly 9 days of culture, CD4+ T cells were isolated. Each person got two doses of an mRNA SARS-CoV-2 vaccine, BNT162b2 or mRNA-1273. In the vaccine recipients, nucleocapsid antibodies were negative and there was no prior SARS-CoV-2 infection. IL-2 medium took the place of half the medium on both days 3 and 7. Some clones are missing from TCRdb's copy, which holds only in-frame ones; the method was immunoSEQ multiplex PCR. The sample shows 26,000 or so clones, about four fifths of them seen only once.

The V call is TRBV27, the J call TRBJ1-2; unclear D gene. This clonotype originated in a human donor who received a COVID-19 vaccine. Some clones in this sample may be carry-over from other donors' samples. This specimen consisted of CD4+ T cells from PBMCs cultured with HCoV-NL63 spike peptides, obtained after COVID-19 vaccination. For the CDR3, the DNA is TGTGCCAGCAGTTTATCGCGGTCGAACTATGGCTACACCTTC. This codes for CASSLSRSNYGYTF.